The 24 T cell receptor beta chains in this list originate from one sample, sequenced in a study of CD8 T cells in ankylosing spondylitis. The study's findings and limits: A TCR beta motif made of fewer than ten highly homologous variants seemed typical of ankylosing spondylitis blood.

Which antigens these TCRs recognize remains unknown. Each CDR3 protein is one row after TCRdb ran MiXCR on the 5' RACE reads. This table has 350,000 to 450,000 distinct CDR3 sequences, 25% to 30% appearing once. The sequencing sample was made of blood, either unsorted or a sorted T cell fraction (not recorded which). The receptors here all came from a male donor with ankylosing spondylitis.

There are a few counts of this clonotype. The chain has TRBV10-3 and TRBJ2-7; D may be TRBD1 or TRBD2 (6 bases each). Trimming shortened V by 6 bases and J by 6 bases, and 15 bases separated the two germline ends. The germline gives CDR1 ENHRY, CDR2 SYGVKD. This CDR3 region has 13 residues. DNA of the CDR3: TGTGCCATCAGAGAATCACAGGGACTCGAGCAGTACTTC. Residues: CAIRESQGLEQYF.

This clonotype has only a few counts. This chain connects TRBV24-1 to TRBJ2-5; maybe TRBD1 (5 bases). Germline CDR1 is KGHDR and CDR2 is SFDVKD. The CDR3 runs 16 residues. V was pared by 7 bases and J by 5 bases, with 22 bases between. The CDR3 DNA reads TGTGCCACCAGCGGGTACCTCGGACATCCACCGGAGACCCAGTACTTC. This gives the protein CATSGYLGHPPETQYF.

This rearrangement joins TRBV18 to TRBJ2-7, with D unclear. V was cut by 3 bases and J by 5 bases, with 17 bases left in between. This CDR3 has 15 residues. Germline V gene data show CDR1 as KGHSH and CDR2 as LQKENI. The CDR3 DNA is TGTGCCAGCTCACCTCTGGCGGCAGCTATCAACGAGCAGTACGTC. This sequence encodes CASSPLAAAINEQYV.

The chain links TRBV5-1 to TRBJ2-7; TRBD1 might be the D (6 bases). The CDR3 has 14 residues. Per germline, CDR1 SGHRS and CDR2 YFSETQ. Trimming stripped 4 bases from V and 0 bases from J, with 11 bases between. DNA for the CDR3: TGCGCCAGCAGCCAGGGACATAGCTCCTACGAGCAGTACTTC. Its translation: CASSQGHSSYEQYF.

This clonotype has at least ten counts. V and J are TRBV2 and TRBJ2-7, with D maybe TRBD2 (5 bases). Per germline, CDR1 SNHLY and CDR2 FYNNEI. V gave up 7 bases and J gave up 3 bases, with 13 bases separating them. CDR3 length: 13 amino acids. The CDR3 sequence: CASNGIGGYEQYF. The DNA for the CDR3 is TGTGCCAGCAATGGAATAGGAGGCTACGAGCAGTACTTC.

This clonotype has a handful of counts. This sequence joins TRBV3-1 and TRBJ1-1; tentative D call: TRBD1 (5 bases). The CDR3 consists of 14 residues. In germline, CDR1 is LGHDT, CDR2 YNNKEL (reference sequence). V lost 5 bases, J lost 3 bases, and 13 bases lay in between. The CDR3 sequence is CASSDAGSDTEAFF. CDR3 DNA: TGTGCCAGCAGCGACGCAGGGAGTGACACTGAAGCTTTCTTT.

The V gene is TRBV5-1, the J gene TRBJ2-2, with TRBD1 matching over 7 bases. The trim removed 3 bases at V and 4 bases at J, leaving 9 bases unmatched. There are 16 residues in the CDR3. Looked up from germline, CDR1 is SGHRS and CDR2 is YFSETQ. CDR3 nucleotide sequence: TGCGCCAGCAGCTCATACAGGGGCGTGGGCACCGGGGAGCTGTTTTTT. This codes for CASSSYRGVGTGELFF.

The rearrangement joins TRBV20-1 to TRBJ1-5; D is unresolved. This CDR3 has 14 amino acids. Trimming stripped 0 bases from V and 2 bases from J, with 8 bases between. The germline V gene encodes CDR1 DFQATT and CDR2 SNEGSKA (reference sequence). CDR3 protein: CSARDARGNQPQHF. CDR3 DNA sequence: TGCAGTGCTAGAGATGCCCGGGGCAATCAGCCCCAGCATTTT.

DNA for the CDR3: TGTGCCATCAGCCCCTATCTTTCCCAAGAGACCCAGTACTTC. As protein: CAISPYLSQETQYF. The chain couples TRBV10-3 to TRBJ2-5, with no clear D. Germline CDR1 is ENHRY and CDR2 is SYGVKD. This CDR3 contains 14 residues. Trimming took off 6 bases at V and 1 base at J, with 12 bases between the two ends.

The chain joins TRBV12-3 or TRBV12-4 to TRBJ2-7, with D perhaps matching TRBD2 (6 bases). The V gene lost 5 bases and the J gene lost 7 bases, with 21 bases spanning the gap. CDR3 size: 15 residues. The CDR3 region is CASSPTGTLGEEQYF. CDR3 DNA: TGTGCCAGCAGTCCCACCGGGACTCTAGGGGAGGAGCAGTACTTC.

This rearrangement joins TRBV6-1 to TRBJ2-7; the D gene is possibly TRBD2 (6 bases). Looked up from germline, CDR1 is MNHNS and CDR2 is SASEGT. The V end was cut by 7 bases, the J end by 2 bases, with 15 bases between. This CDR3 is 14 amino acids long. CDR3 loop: CASTGLSGPYEQYV. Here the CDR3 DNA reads TGTGCCAGCACGGGACTGTCCGGGCCCTACGAGCAGTACGTC.

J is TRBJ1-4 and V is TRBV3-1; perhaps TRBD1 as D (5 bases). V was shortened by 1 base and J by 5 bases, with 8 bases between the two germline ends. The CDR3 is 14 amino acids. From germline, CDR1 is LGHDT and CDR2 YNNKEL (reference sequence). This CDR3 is CASSQVKGNEKLFF. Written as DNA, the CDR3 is TGTGCCAGCAGCCAAGTAAAGGGGAATGAAAAACTGTTTTTT.

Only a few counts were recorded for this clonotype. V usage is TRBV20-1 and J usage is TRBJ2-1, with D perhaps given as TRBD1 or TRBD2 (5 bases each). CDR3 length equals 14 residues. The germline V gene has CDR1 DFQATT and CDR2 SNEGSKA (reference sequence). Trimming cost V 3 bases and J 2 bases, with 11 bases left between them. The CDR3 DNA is TGCAGTGCTAGGGGGGACCAAGCCTACAATGAGCAGTTCTTC. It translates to CSARGDQAYNEQFF.

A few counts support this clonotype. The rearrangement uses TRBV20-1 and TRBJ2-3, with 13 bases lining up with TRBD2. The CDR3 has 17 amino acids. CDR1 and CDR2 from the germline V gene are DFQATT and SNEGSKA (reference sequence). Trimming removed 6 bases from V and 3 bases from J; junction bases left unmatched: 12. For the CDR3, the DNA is TGCAGTGCCATTACTAGCGGGAGGGCCTCGGGAACAGATACGCAGTATTTT. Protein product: CSAITSGRASGTDTQYF.

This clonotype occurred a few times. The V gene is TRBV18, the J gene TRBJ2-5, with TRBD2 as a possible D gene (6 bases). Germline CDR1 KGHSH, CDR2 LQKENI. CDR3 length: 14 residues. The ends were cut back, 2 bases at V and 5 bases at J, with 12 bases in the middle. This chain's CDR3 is CASSPEGGSETQYF. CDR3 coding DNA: TGTGCCAGCTCACCAGAGGGAGGATCGGAGACCCAGTACTTC.

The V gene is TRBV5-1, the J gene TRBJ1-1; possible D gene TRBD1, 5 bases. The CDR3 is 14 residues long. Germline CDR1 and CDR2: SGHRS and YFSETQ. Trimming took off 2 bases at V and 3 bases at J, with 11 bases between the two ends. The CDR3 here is CASSFQEGYTEAFF. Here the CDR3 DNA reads TGCGCCAGCAGCTTCCAAGAGGGGTACACTGAAGCTTTCTTT.

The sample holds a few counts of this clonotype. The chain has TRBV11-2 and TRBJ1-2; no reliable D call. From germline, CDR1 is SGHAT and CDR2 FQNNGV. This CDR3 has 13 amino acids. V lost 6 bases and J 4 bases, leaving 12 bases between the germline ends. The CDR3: CASSAAGRYGYTF. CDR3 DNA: TGTGCCAGCAGTGCTGCCGGGCGCTATGGCTACACCTTC.

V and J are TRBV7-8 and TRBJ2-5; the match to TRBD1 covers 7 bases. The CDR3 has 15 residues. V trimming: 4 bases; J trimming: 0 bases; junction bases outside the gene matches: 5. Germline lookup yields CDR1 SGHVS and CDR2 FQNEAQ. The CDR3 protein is CASSSDGTDQETQYF. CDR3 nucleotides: TGTGCCAGCAGCTCCGACGGGACAGACCAAGAGACCCAGTACTTC.

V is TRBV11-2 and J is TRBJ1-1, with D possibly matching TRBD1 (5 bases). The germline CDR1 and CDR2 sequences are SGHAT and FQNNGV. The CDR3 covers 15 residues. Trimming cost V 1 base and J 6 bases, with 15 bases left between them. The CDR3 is CASSLVGYRDAEAFF. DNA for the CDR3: TGTGCCAGCAGCTTAGTGGGATACCGGGACGCTGAAGCTTTCTTT.

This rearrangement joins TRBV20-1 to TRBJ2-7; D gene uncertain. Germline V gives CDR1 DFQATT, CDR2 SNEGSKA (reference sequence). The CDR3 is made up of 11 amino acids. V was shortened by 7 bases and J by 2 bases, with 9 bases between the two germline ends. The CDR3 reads CSVGDTYEQYV. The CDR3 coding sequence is TGCAGTGTCGGCGATACCTACGAGCAGTACGTC.

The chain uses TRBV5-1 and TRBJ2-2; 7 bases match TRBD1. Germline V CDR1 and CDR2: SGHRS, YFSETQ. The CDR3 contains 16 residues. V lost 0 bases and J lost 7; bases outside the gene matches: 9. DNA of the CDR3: TGCGCCAGCAGCTTGGAAGGGGGCGCTTCTCACGGGGAGCTGTTTTTT. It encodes CASSLEGGASHGELFF.

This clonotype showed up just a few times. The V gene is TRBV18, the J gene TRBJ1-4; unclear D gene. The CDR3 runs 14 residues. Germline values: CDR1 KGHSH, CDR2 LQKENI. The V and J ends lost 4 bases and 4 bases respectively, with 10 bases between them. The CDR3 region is CASSRALDNEKLFF. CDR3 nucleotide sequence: TGTGCCAGCTCACGGGCCCTCGATAATGAAAAACTGTTTTTT.

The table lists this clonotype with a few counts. CDR3 in amino acids: CSVMTGGVGELFF. In DNA, the CDR3 is TGCAGCGTCATGACAGGGGGTGTCGGGGAGCTGTTTTTT. The chain links TRBV29-1 to TRBJ2-2, with 9 bases matching TRBD1. The CDR3 is 13 amino acids. The trim removed 6 bases at V and 7 bases at J, leaving 6 bases unmatched. Germline V gene data show CDR1 as SQVTM and CDR2 as ANQGSEA.

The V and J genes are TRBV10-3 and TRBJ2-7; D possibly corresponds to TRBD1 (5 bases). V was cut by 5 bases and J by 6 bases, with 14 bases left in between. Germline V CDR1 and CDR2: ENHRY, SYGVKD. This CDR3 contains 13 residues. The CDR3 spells CAISKDTLREQYF. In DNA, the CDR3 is TGTGCCATCAGTAAGGACACCTTGCGCGAGCAGTACTTC.